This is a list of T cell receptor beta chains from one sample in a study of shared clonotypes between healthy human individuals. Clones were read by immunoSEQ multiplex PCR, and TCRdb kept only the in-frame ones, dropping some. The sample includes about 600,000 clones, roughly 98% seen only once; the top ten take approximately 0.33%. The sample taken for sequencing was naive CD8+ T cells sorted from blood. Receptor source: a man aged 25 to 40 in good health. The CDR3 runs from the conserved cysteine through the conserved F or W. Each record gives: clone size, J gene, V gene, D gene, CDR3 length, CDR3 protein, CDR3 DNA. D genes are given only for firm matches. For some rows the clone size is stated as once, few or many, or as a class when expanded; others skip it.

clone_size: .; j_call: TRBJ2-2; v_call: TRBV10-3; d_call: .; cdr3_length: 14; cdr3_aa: CATSPGANTGELFF; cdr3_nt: TGTGCCACCTCCCCAGGGGCGAACACCGGGGAGCTGTTTTTT
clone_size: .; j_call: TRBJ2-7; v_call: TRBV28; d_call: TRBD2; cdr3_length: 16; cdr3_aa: CASSFLTSGRAYEQYF; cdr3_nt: TGTGCCAGCAGTTTCCTCACTAGCGGGAGGGCCTACGAGCAGTACTTC
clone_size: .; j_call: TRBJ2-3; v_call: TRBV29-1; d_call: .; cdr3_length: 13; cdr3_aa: CSGYRDTTDTQYF; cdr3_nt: TGCAGCGGCTACAGGGATACCACAGATACGCAGTATTTT
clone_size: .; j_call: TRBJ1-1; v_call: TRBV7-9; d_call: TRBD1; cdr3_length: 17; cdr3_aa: CASSLTSDRALNTEAFF; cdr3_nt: TGTGCCAGCAGCTTAACCTCAGACAGGGCCTTGAACACTGAAGCTTTCTTT
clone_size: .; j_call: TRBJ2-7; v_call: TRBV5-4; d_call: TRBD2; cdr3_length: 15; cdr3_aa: CASSLRGLGIDEQYF; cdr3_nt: TGTGCCAGCAGCTTGAGGGGACTAGGAATCGACGAGCAGTACTTC
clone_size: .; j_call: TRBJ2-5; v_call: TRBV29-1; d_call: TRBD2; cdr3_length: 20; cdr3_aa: CSVEDPLAGRSLGHQETQYF; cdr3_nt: TGCAGCGTTGAAGATCCCCTAGCGGGACGTTCCCTAGGTCACCAAGAGACCCAGTACTTC
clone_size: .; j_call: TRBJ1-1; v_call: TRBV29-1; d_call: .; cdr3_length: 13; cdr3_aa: CSVDKTMNTEAFF; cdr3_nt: TGCAGCGTTGATAAGACCATGAACACTGAAGCTTTCTTT
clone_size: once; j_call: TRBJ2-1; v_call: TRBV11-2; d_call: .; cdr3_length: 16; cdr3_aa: CASSLDYTSSYNEQFF; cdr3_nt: TGTGCCAGCAGCTTAGACTACACGAGCTCCTACAATGAGCAGTTCTTC
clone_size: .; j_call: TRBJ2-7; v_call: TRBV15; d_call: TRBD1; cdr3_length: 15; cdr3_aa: CATSRDRGMGSEQYF; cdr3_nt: TGTGCCACCAGCAGAGACAGGGGGATGGGTAGTGAGCAGTACTTC
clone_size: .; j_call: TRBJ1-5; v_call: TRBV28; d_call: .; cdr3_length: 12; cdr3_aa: CASSLRNQPQHF; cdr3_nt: TGTGCCAGCAGTTTACGAAATCAGCCCCAGCATTTT
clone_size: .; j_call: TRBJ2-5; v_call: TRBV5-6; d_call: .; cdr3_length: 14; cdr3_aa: CASSSLGVGETQYF; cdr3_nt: TGTGCCAGCAGCTCCCTCGGGGTGGGGGAGACCCAGTACTTC
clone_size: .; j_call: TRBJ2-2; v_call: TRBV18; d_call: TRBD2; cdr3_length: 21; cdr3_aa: CASSPFSSTTSGIANTGELFF; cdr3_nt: TGTGCCAGCTCACCCTTCTCCTCCACGACTAGCGGAATCGCGAACACCGGGGAGCTGTTTTTT
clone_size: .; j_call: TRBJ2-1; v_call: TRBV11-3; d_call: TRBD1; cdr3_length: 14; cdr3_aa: CASSLTGGYNEQFF; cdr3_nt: TGTGCCAGCAGCCTGACAGGGGGGTACAATGAGCAGTTCTTC
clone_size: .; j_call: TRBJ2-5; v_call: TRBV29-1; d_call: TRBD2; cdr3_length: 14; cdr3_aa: CSVLLAGGRETQYF; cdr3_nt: TGCAGCGTCCTCCTAGCGGGAGGTAGGGAGACCCAGTACTTC
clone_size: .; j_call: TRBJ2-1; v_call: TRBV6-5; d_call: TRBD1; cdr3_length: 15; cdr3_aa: CASSYGTGDYNEQFF; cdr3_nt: TGTGCCAGCAGTTACGGGACAGGGGATTACAATGAGCAGTTCTTC
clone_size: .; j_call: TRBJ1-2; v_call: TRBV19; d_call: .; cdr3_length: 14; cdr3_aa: CASSILYGSYGYTF; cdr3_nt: TGTGCCAGTAGTATACTATACGGATCTTATGGCTACACCTTC
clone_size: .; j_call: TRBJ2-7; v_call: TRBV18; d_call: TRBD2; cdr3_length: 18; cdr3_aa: CASSLNLAGAPITYEQYF; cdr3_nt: TGTGCCAGCTCACTCAACCTAGCGGGGGCCCCTATCACCTACGAGCAGTACTTC
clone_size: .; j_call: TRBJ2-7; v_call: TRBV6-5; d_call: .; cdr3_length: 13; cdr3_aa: CASRRGQTYEQYF; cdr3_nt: TGTGCCAGCAGACGAGGACAGACCTACGAGCAGTACTTC
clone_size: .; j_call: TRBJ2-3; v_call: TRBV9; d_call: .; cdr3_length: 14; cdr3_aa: CASSASGPTDTQYF; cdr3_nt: TGTGCCAGCAGCGCCAGCGGACCCACAGATACGCAGTATTTT
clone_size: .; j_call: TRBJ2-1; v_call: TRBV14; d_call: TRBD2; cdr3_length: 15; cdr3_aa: CASSQGTSSYNEQFF; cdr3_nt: TGTGCCAGCAGCCAAGGGACTAGCAGTTACAATGAGCAGTTCTTC
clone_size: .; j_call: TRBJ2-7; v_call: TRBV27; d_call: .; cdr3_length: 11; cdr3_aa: CASSLLGEQYF; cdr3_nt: TGTGCCAGCAGTTTACTGGGCGAGCAGTACTTC
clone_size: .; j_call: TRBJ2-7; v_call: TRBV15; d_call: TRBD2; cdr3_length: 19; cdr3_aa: CATSTKRVPSGRRGSEQYF; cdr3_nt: TGTGCCACCAGCACTAAAAGGGTTCCTAGCGGACGGAGGGGCTCCGAGCAGTACTTC
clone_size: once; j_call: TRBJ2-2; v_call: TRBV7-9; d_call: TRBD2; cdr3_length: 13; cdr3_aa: CASSSRGDGELFF; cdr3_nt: TGTGCCAGCAGCTCCCGGGGGGACGGGGAGCTGTTTTTT
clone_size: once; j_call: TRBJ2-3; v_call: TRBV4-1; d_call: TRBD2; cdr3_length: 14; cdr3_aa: CASGLAGETDTQYF; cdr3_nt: TGCGCCAGCGGACTAGCGGGAGAGACAGATACGCAGTATTTT
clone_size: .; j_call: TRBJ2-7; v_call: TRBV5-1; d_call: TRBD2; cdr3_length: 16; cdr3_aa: CASSSGLAGASYEQYF; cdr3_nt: TGCGCCAGCAGCTCGGGACTAGCGGGGGCCTCCTACGAGCAGTACTTC
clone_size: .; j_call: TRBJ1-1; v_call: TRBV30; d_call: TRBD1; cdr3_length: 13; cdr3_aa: CAWSYRGNTEAFF; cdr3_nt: TGTGCCTGGAGTTACAGGGGGAACACTGAAGCTTTCTTT
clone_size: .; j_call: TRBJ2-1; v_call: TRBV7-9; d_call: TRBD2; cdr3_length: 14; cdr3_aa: CASRSSGKYNEQFF; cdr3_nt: TGTGCCAGCAGGAGTAGCGGGAAATACAATGAGCAGTTCTTC
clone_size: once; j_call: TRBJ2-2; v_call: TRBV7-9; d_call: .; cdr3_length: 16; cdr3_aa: CASSLLSGSNTGELFF; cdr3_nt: TGTGCCAGCAGCTTATTGTCAGGTTCGAACACCGGGGAGCTGTTTTTT
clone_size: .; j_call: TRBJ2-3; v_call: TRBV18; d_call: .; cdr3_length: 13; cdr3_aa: CASSPSLTDTQYF; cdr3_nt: TGTGCCAGCTCACCGAGCCTCACAGATACGCAGTATTTT
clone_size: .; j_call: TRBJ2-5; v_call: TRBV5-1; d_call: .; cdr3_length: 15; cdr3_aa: CASSLGPSFQETQYF; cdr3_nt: TGCGCCAGCAGCTTGGGGCCCAGTTTCCAAGAGACCCAGTACTTC
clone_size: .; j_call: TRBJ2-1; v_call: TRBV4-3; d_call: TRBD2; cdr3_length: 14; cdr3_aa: CASSTLAGGDEQFF; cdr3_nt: TGCGCCAGCTCCACTCTAGCGGGAGGAGATGAGCAGTTCTTC
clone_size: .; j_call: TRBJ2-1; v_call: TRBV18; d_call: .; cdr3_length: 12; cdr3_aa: CASSPGSNEQFF; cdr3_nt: TGTGCCAGCTCACCAGGGAGCAATGAGCAGTTCTTC